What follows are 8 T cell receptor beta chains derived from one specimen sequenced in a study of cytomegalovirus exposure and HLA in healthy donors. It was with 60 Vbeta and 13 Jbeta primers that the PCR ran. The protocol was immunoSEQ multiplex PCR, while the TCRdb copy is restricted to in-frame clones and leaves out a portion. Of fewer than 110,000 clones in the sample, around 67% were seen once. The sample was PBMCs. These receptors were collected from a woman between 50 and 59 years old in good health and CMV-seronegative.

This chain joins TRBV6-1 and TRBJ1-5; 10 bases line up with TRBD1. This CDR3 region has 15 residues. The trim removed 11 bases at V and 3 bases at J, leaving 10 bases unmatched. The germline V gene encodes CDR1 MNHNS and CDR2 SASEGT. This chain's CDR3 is CAGSRGTGANQPQHF. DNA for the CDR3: TGTGCCGGCTCCCGGGGGACAGGGGCCAATCAGCCCCAGCATTTT.

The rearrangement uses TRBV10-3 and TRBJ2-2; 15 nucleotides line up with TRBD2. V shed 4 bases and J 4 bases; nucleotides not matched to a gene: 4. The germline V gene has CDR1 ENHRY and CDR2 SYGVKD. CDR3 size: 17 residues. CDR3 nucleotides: TGTGCCATCAGTGGGACTAGCGGGAGGGCTGGCACCGGGGAGCTGTTTTTT. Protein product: CAISGTSGRAGTGELFF.

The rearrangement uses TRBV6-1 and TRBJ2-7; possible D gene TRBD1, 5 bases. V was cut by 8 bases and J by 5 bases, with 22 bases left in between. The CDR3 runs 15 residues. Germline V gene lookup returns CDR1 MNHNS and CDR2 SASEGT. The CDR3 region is CASDSEGIPRDEQYF. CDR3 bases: TGTGCCAGCGACAGCGAAGGGATCCCTCGGGACGAGCAGTACTTC.

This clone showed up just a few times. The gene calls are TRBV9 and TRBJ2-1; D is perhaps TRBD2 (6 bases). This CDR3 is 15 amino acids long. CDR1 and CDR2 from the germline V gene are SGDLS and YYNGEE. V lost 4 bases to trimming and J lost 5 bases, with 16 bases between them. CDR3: CASSPRMGLHNEQFF. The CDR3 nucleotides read TGTGCCAGCAGCCCACGGATGGGACTCCACAATGAGCAGTTCTTC.

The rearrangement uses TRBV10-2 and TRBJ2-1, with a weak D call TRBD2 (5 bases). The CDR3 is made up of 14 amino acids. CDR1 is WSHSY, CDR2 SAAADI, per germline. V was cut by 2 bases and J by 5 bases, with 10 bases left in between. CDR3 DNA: TGCGCCAGCAGTGAGGGAGCTAGCCACAATGAGCAGTTCTTC. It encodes CASSEGASHNEQFF.

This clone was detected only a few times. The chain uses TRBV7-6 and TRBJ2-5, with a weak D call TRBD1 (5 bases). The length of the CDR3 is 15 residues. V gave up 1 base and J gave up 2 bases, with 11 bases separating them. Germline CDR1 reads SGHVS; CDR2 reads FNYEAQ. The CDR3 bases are TGTGCCAGCAGCTTAGTCCCAGGGAAGCAAGAGACCCAGTACTTC. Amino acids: CASSLVPGKQETQYF.

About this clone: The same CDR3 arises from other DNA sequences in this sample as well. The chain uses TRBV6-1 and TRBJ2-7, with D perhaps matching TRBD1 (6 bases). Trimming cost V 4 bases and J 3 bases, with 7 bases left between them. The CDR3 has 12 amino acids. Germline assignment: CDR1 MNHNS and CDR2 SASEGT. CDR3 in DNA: TGTGCCAGCAGTGTACAGGGCTACGAGCAGTACTTC. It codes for CASSVQGYEQYF.

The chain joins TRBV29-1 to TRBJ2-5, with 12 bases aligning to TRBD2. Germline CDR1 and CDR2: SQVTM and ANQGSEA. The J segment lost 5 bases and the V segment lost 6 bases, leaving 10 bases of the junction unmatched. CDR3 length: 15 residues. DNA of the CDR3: TGCAGCGTCGCCCGACTAGCGGGGGCGGGGGAGACCCAGTACTTC. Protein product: CSVARLAGAGETQYF.